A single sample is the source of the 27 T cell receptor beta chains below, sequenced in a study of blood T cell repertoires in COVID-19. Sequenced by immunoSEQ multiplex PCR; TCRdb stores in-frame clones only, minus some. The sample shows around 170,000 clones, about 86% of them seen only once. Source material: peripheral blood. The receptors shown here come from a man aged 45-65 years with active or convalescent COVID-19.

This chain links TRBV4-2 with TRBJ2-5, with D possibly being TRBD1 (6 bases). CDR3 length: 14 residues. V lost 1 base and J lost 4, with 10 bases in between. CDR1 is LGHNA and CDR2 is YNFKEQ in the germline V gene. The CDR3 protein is CASSQGTAGETQYF. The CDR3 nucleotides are TGTGCCAGCAGCCAAGGGACAGCAGGAGAGACCCAGTACTTC.

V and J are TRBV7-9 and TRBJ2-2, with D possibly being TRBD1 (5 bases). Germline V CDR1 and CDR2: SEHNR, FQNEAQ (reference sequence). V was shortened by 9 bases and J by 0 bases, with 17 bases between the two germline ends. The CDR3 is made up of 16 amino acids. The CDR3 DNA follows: TGTGCCAGTGGGGCGATGGGCAGATCGAACACCGGGGAGCTGTTTTTT. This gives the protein CASGAMGRSNTGELFF.

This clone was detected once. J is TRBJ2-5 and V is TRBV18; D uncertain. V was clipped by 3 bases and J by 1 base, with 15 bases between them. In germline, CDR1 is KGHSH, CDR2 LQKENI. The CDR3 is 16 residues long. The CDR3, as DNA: TGTGCCAGCTCACCCCGCATTAATGCGGTCCAAGAGACCCAGTACTTC. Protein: CASSPRINAVQETQYF.

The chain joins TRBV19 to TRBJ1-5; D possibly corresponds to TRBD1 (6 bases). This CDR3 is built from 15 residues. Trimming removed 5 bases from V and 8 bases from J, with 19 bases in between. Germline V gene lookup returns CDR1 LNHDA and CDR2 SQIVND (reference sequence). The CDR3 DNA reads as TGTGCCAGTAGTCCCGGCGGACAGTCGGGTAAGCCCCAGCATTTT. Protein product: CASSPGGQSGKPQHF.

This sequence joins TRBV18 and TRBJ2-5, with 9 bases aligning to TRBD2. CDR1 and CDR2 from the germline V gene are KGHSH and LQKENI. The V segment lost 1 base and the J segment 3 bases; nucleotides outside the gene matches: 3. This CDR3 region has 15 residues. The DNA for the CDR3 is TGTGCCAGCTCACCACGGCTAGCGGGGAAAGAGACCCAGTACTTC. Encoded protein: CASSPRLAGKETQYF.

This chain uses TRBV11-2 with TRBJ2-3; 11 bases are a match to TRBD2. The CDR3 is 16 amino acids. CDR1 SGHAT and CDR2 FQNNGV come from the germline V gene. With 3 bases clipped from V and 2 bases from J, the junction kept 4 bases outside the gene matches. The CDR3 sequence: CASSFGTSGFTDTQYF. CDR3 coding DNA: TGTGCCAGCAGCTTTGGGACTAGCGGCTTCACAGATACGCAGTATTTT.

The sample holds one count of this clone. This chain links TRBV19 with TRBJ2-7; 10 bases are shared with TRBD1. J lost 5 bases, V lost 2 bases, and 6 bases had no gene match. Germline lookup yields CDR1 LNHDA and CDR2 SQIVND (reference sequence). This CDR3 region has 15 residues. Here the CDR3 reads CASSIPGQGRNEQYF. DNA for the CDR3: TGTGCCAGTAGTATACCGGGACAGGGGAGGAACGAGCAGTACTTC.

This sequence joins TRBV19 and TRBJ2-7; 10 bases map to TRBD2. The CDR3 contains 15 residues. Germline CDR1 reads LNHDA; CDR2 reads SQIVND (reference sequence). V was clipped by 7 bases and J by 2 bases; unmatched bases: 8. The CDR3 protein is CASTISSGGPYEQYF. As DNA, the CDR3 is TGTGCCAGTACCATCTCTAGCGGGGGACCCTACGAGCAGTACTTC. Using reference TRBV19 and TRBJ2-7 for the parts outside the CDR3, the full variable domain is DGGITQSPKYLFRKEGQNVTLSCEQNLNHDAMYWYRQDPGQGLRLIYYSQIVNDFQKGDIAEGYSVSREKKESFPLTVTSAQKNPTAFYLCASTISSGGPYEQYFGPGTRLTVT.

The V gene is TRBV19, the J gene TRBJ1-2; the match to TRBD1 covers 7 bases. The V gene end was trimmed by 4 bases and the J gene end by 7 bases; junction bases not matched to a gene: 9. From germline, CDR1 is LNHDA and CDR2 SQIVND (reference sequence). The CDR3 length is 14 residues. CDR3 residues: CASSTPGTASGYTF. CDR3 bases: TGTGCCAGTAGTACCCCAGGGACAGCTTCTGGCTACACCTTC.

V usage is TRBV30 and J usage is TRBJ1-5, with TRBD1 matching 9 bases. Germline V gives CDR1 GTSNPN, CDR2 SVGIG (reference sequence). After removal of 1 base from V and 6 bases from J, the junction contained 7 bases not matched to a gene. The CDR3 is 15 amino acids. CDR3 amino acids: CAWSAGTGKGQPQHF. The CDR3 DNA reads TGTGCCTGGAGTGCGGGGACAGGGAAGGGTCAGCCCCAGCATTTT.

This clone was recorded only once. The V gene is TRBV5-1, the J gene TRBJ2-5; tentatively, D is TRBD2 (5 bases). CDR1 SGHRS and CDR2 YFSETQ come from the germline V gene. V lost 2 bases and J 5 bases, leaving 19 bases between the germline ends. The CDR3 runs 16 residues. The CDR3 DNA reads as TGCGCCAGCAGCTTCGATACTAGGCTACGTCCCGAGACCCAGTACTTC. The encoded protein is CASSFDTRLRPETQYF.

CDR3 bases: TGCAGTGCTAGTACTGATTACTATGGCTACACCTTC. Amino acid sequence: CSASTDYYGYTF. V and J are TRBV20-1 and TRBJ1-2; the D is unclear. There are 12 residues in the CDR3. Trimming removed 3 bases from V and 3 bases from J, with 8 bases in between. Germline V gives CDR1 DFQATT, CDR2 SNEGSKA (reference sequence).

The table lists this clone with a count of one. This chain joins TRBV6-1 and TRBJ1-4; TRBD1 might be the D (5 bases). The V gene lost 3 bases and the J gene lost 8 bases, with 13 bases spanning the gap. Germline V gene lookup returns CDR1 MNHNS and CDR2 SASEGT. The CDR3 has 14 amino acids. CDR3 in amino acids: CASSDIRGGEKLFF. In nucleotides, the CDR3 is TGTGCCAGCAGTGATATAAGGGGAGGCGAAAAACTGTTTTTT.

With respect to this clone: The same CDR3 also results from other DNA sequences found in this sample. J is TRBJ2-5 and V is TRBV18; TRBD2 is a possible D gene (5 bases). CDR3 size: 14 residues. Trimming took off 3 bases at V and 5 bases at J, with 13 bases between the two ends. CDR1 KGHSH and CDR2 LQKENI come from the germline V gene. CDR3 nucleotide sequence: TGTGCCAGCTCACCGCTAGGAGGTGAGGAGACCCAGTACTTC. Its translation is CASSPLGGEETQYF.

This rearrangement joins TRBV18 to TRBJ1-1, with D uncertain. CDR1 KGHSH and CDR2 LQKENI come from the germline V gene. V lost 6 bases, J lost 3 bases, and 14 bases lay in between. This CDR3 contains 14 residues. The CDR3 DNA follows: TGTGCCAGCTCCGACTTACTGGCGGACACTGAAGCTTTCTTT. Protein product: CASSDLLADTEAFF.

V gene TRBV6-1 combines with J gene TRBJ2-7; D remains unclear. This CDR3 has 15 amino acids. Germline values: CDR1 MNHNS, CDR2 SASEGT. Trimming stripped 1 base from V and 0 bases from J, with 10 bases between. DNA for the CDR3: TGTGCCAGCAGTGAAGGTCTCCTCAGCTCCTACGAGCAGTACTTC. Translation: CASSEGLLSSYEQYF.

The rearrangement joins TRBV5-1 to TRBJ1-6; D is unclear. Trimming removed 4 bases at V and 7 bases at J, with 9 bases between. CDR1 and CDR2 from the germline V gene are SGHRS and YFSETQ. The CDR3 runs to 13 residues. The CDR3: CASSLELNSPLHF. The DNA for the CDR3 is TGCGCCAGCAGCCTGGAACTCAATTCACCCCTCCACTTT.

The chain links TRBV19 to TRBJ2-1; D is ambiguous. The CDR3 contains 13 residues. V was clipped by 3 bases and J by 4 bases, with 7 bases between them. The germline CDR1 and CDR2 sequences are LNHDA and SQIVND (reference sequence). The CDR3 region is CASSMRRYNEQFF. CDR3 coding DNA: TGTGCCAGTAGTATGAGGAGATACAATGAGCAGTTCTTC.

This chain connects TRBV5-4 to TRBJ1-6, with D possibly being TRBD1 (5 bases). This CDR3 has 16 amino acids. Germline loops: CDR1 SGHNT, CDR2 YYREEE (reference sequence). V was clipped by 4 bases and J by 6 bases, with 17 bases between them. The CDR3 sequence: CASSLGTGRVNSPLHF. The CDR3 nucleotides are TGTGCCAGCAGCCTAGGAACAGGCCGAGTTAATTCACCCCTCCACTTT.

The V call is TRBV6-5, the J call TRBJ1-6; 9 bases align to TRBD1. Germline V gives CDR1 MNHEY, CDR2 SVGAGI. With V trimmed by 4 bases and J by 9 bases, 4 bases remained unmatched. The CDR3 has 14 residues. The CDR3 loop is CASSLNRGLSPLHF. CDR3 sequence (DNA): TGTGCCAGCAGTTTAAACAGGGGGCTTTCACCCCTCCACTTT.

The CDR3 spells CATSPGSDTQYF. Written as DNA, the CDR3 is TGTGCCACCAGTCCAGGCTCAGATACGCAGTATTTT. This chain joins TRBV24-1 and TRBJ2-3; D uncertain. Germline values: CDR1 KGHDR, CDR2 SFDVKD. V shed 6 bases and J shed 4 bases, with 7 bases lying between them. There are 12 residues in the CDR3.

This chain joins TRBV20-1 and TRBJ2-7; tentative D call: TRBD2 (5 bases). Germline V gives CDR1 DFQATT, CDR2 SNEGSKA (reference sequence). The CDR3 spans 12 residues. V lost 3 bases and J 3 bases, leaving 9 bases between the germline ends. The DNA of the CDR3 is TGCAGTGCTAGTACGGGAAACTACGAGCAGTACTTC. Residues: CSASTGNYEQYF.

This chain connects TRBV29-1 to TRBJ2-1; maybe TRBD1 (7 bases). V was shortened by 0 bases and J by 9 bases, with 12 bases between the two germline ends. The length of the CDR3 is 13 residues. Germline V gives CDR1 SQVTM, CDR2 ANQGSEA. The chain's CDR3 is CSVEEFQGGEQFF. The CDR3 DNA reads TGCAGCGTTGAAGAGTTCCAGGGGGGTGAGCAGTTCTTC.

The DNA for the CDR3 is TGTGCCAGCAGCTTGGGCCTGGGACAGGGAACAGATACGCAGTATTTT. It translates to CASSLGLGQGTDTQYF. The genes are TRBV5-5 and TRBJ2-3, with 9 bases matching TRBD1. This CDR3 comprises 16 residues. Germline CDR1 reads SGHKS; CDR2 reads YYEKEE (reference sequence). Unmatched junction bases numbered 5, after V lost 0 bases and J lost 3 bases.

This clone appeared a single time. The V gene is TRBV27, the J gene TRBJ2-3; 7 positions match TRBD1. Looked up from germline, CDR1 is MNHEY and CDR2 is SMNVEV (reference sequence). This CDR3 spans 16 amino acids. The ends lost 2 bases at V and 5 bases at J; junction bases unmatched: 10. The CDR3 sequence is CASSLLPEGARDTQYF. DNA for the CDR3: TGTGCCAGCAGTTTACTCCCTGAGGGGGCTCGAGATACGCAGTATTTT.

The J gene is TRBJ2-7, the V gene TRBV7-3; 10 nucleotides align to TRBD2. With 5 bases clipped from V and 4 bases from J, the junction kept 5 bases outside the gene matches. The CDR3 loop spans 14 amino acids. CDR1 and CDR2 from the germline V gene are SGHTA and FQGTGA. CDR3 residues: CASSPIAGGYEQYF. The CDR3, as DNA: TGTGCCAGCAGCCCAATAGCGGGAGGTTACGAGCAGTACTTC.

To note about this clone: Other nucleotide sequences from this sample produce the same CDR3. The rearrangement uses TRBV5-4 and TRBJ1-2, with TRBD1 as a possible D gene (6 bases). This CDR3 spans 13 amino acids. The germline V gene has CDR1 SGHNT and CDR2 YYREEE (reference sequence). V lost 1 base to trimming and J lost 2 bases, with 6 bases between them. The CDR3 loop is CASSLQGNYGYTF. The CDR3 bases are TGTGCCAGCAGCTTGCAGGGGAACTATGGCTACACCTTC.